This T cell receptor beta chain was profiled in a study of shared clonotypes between healthy human individuals. This clone was seen ten or more times. Its target is unknown. General study points: The represented genetic and exposure-history diversity was limited by the small number of donors.

The table came from immunoSEQ multiplex PCR; TCRdb's copy has only in-frame clones and leaves some out. The sample holds approximately 320,000 clones, approximately 79% seen once. The CDR3 consists of 14 residues. The J segment lost 0 bases and the V segment lost 6 bases, leaving 2 bases of the junction unmatched. CDR1 and CDR2 (germline): KGHSH, LQKENI. The sample consisted of memory CD4+ T cells sorted from blood. Subset: CD45RA-negative fraction. The rearrangement uses TRBV18 and TRBJ2-1; TRBD2 matches at 7 bases. The source is a man younger than 45 in good health. CDR3 region: CASSTSNSYNEQFF. The CDR3 nucleotides are TGTGCCAGCTCGACTAGCAACTCCTACAATGAGCAGTTCTTC.